The TCR beta chain described here comes from a study of T-cell memory formation after mild COVID-19. This clonotype was observed a handful of times. What it binds is not known. Study results and limitations: For second-wave clones that peaked at day 37, SARS-CoV-2 specificity went unverified. Later expanders leaned CD4+, whereas day 15 to 85 contracting clones were balanced CD4/CD8. CD4+ contracting clones were found mainly in CM and EM, and CD8+ ones in EMRA.

Looked up from germline, CDR1 is ENHRY and CDR2 is SYGVKD. With 2 bases removed from V and 7 bases from J, the gap between germline ends came to 9 bases. The CDR3 sequence is 13 residues long. UMIs and sample barcodes were carried by the TCR alpha and TCR beta cDNA libraries that 5'RACE produced using constant-segment primers. TCRdb re-analysed the 5' RACE reads in MiXCR, keeping a single row per CDR3 protein. Found here are more than 350,000 distinct CDR3 sequences, approximately 15% of them singletons; the top ten hold about 22%. Sequencing used PBMCs or a T cell subset sorted from them (not recorded which). V usage is TRBV10-3 and J usage is TRBJ1-5; no clear D gene. The TCR sequence derives from a man younger than 35 who had mild COVID-19 (a few samples of this study predate the infection). Cell type and time point are not known. The CDR3 spells CAISEESSQPQHF. The CDR3 DNA is TGTGCCATCAGTGAGGAATCTTCGCAGCCCCAGCATTTT.